This T cell receptor beta chain was obtained from a study of T-cell memory formation after mild COVID-19. TCRdb redid the calling of the 5' RACE reads with MiXCR, one entry per CDR3 protein. The table records more than 350,000 distinct CDR3 sequences, more than 15% of them present only once. CDR3 length: 13 residues. Per germline, CDR1 MNHEY and CDR2 SVGAGI. V lost 4 bases and J lost 7, with 11 bases in between. A few counts support this clonotype. The TCR sequence derives from a man aged 18 to 29 who had mild COVID-19 (a few samples of this study predate the infection). Cell type and time point are not known. The chain employs TRBV6-5 and TRBJ1-5; possibly TRBD1 for D (6 bases). Sequencing was done on a sample of PBMCs or a T cell subset sorted from them (not recorded which). This chain's CDR3 is CASSSYRAQPQHF. The CDR3 DNA follows: TGTGCCAGCAGTTCGTACAGGGCCCAGCCCCAGCATTTT.